What follows is one TCR beta chain and its context. Antigen unknown. Trimming removed 4 bases from V and 2 bases from J, with 16 bases in between. There are 15 residues in the CDR3. The germline gives CDR1 SGHNT, CDR2 YYREEE (reference sequence). Clones were read by immunoSEQ multiplex PCR, and TCRdb kept only the in-frame ones, dropping some. The top ten clones hold 1.2% of a sample with over 50,000 clones, about 95% of them seen once. The data originate from a study of cytomegalovirus exposure and HLA in healthy donors. Study-wide points: Testing in vitro showed three CMV-associated chains specific for CMV antigens. It was found in a later analysis that first-cohort TCR clusters tended to co-occur in the 90 to 150 validation repertoires.

V and J are TRBV5-4 and TRBJ2-7; D is possibly TRBD1 (8 bases). Sequenced: PBMCs. This TCR was recovered from a woman aged 18 to 35 in good health and CMV-seronegative. The CDR3 DNA is TGTGCCAGCAGCCCCGGACAGGGAGGGACCTACGAGCAGTACTTC. Protein: CASSPGQGGTYEQYF.